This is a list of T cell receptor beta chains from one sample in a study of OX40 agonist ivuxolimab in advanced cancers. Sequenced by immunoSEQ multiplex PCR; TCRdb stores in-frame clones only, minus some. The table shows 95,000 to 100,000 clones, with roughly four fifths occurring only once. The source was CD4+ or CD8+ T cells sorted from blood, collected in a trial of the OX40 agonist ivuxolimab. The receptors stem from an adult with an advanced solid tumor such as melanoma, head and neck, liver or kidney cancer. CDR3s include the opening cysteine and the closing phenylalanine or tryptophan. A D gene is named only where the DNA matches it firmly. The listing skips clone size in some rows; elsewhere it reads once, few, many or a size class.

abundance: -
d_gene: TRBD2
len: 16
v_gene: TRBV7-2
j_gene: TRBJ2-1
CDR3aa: CASSLLRGGPRNEQFF
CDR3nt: TGTGCCAGCAGCTTATTGCGGGGGGGGCCTCGCAATGAGCAGTTCTTC

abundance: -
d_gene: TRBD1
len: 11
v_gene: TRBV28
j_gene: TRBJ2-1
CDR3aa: CASSSGTGRFF
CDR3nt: TGTGCCAGCAGTTCAGGGACAGGGCGGTTCTTC

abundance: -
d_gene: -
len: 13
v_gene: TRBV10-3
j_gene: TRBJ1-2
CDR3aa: CAIRQGGNYGYTF
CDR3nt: TGTGCCATCCGGCAGGGAGGGAACTATGGCTACACCTTC

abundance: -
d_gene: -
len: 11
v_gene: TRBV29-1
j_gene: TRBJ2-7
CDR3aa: CSVETSYEQYF
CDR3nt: TGCAGCGTTGAAACGTCCTACGAGCAGTACTTC

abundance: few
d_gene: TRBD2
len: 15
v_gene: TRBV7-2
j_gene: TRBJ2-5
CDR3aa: CASSLALPGGETQYF
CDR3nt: TGTGCCAGCAGCTTAGCGCTCCCGGGGGGAGAGACCCAGTACTTC

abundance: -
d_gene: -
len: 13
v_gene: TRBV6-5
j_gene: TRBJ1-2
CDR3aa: CASKAGLDYGYTF
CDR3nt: TGTGCCAGCAAAGCAGGGCTGGACTATGGCTACACCTTC

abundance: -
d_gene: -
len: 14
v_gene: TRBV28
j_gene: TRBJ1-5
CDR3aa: CASSLTGSEQPQHF
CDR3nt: TGTGCCAGCAGTTTGACGGGATCCGAGCAGCCCCAGCATTTT

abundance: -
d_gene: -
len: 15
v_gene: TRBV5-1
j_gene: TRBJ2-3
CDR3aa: CASSLVGRTTDTQYF
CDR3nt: TGCGCCAGCAGCTTGGTAGGCAGAACCACAGATACGCAGTATTTT

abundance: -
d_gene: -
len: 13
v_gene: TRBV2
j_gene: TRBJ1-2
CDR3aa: CASSFRQNGGYTF
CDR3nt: TGTGCCAGCAGTTTTCGACAGAACGGGGGCTACACCTTC

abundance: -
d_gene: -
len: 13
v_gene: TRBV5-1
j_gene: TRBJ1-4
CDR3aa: CASGAATNEKLFF
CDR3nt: TGCGCCAGCGGGGCAGCAACTAATGAAAAACTGTTTTTT

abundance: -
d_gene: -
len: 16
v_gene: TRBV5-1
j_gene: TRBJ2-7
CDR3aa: CARSLGGAGVGYEQYF
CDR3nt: TGCGCCCGCAGCTTGGGGGGCGCGGGGGTGGGCTACGAGCAGTACTTC

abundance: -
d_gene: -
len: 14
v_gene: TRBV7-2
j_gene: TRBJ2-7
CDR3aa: CASSLEGPTYEQYF
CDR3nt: TGTGCCAGCAGCTTAGAGGGCCCAACTTACGAGCAGTACTTC

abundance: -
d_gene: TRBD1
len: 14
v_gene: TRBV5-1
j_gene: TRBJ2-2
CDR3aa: CASSLAQGAGELFF
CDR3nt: TGCGCCAGCAGCTTGGCACAGGGGGCCGGGGAGCTGTTTTTT

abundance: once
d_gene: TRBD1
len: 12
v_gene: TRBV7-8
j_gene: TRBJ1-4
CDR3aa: CASSQRTGKLFF
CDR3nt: TGTGCCAGCAGTCAACGGACAGGAAAACTGTTTTTT

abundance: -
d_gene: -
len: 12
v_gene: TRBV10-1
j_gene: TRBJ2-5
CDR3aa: CASSPSRQTQYF
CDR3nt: TGCGCCAGCTCTCCTAGCAGGCAGACCCAGTACTTC

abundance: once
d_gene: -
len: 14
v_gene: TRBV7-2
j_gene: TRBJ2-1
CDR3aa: CASSPRSLNNEQFF
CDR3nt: TGTGCCAGCAGCCCACGCTCCTTAAACAATGAGCAGTTCTTC

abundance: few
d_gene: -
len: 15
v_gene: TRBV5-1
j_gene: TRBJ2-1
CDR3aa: CASSSRGDPYNEQFF
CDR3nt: TGCGCCAGCAGCTCTCGAGGGGATCCATACAATGAGCAGTTCTTC

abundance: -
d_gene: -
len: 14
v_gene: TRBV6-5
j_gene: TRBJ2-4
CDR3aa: CAVGPFLAKNIQYF
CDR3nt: TGTGCCGTGGGACCATTTCTAGCCAAAAACATTCAGTACTTC

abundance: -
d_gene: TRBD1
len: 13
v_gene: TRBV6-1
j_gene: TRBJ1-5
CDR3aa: CASHDRVGQPQHF
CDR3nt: TGTGCCAGCCACGACAGGGTCGGTCAGCCCCAGCATTTT

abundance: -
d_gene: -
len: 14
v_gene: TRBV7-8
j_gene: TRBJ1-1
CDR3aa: CASAPGLRGTEAFF
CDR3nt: TGTGCCAGCGCTCCGGGACTCCGCGGCACTGAAGCTTTCTTT

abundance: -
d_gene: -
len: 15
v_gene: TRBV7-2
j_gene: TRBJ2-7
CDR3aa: CASSFTGGGSYEQYF
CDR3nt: TGTGCCAGCAGCTTCACAGGGGGAGGGTCCTACGAGCAGTACTTC

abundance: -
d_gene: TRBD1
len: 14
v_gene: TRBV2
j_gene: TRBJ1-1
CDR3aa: CASRGTGGNTEAFF
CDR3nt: TGTGCCAGCAGGGGTACAGGGGGGAACACTGAAGCTTTCTTT

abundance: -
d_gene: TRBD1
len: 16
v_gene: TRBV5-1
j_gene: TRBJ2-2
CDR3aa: CASSGQVAIGTGELFF
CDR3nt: TGCGCCAGCAGCGGACAGGTCGCCATCGGAACCGGGGAGCTGTTTTTT

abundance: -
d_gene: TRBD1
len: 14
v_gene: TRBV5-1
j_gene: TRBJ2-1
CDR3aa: CASSIQQGTNEQFF
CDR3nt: TGCGCCAGCAGCATCCAACAGGGGACGAATGAGCAGTTCTTC

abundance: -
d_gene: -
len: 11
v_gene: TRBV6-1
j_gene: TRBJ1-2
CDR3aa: CASSEVYGYTF
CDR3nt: TGTGCCAGCAGTGAAGTCTATGGCTACACCTTC

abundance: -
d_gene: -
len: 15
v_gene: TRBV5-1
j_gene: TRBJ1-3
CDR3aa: CASSSQGTSGNTIYF
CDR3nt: TGCGCCAGCAGCTCACAGGGCACCTCTGGAAACACCATATATTTT

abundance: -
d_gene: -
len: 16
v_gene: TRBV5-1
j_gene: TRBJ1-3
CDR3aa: CASSPDLISSGNTIYF
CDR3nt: TGCGCCAGCAGCCCGGACCTGATTAGCTCTGGAAACACCATATATTTT

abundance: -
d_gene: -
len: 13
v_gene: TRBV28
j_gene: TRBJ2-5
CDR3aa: CASRPGLRETQYF
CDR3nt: TGTGCCAGCAGGCCAGGACTTCGAGAGACCCAGTACTTC

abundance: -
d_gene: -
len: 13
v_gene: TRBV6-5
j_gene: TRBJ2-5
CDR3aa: CASSYDRKETQYF
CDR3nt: TGTGCCAGCAGTTACGACAGGAAAGAGACCCAGTACTTC

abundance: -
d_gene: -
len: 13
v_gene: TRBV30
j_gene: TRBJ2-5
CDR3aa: CAWKLGGGETQYF
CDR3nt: TGTGCCTGGAAACTGGGAGGGGGAGAGACCCAGTACTTC

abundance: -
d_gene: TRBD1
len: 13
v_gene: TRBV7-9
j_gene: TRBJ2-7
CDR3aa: CASSRGQVYEQYF
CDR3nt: TGTGCCAGCAGCAGGGGACAGGTCTACGAGCAGTACTTC

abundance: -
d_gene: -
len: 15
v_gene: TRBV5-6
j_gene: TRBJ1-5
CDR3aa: CASSLRVKSNQPQHF
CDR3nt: TGTGCCAGCAGCTTGCGGGTAAAGAGCAATCAGCCCCAGCATTTT